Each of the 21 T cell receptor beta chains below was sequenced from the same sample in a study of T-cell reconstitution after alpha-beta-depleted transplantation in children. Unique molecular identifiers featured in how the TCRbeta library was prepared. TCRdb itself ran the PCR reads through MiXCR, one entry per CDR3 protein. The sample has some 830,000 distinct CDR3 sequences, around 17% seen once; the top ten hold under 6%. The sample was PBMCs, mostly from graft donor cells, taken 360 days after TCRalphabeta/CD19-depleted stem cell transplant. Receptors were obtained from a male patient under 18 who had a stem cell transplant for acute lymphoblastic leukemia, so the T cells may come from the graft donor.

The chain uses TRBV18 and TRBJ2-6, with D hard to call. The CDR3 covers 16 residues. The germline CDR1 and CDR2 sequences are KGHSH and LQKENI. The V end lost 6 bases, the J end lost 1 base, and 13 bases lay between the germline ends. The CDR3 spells CASSPIPRSGANVLTF. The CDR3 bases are TGTGCCAGCTCCCCGATTCCTAGATCTGGGGCCAACGTCCTGACTTTC.

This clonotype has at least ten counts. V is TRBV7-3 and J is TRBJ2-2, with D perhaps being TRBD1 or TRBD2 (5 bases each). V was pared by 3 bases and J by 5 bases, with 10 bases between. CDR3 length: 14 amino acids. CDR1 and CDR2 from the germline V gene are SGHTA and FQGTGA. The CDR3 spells CASSFTGRTGELFF. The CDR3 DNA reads TGTGCCAGCAGCTTTACGGGGCGGACCGGGGAGCTGTTTTTT.

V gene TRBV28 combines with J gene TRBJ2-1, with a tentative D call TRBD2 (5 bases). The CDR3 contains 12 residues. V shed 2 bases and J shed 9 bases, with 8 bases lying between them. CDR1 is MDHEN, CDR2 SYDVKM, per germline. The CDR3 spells CASSLAAAEQFF. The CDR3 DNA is TGTGCCAGCAGTTTAGCAGCGGCTGAGCAGTTCTTC.

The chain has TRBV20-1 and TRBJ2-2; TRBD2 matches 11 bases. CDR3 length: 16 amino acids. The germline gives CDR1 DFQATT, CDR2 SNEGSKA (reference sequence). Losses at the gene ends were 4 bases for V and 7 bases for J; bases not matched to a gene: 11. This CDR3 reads CSAIYSGRASRGELFF. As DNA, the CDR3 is TGCAGTGCTATCTATAGCGGGAGGGCCTCTCGCGGGGAGCTGTTTTTT.

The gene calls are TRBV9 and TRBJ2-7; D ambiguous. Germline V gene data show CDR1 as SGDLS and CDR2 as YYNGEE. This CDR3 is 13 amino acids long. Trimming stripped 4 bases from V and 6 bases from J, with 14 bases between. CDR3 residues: CASSPSMFGEQYF. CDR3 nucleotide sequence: TGTGCCAGCAGCCCGAGTATGTTTGGCGAGCAGTACTTC.

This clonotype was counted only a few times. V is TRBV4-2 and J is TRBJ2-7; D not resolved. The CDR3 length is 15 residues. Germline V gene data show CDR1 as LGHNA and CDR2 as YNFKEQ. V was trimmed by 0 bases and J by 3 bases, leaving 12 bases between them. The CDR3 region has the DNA TGTGCCAGCAGCCAAGATTCGGCTACAGTCTACGAGCAGTACTTC. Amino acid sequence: CASSQDSATVYEQYF.

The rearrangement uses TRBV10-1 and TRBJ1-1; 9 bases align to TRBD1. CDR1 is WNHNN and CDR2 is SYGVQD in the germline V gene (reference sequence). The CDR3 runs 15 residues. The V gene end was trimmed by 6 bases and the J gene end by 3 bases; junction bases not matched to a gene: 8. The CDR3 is CASRPYRGRDTEAFF. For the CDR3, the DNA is TGCGCCAGCAGGCCTTACAGGGGGCGCGACACTGAAGCTTTCTTT.

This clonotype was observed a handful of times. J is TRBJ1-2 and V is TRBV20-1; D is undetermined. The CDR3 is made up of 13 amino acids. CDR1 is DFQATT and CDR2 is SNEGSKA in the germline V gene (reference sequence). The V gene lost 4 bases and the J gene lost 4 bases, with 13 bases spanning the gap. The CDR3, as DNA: TGCAGTGCTATGCCGGGGTTCGGCTATGGCTACACCTTC. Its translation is CSAMPGFGYGYTF.

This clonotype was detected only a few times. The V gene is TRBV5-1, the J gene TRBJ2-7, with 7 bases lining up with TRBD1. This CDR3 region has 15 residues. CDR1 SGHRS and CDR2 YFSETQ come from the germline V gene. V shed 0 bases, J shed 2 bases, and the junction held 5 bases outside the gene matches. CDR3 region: CASSLADRATYEQYF. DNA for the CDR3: TGCGCCAGCAGCTTGGCCGACAGGGCCACCTACGAGCAGTACTTC.

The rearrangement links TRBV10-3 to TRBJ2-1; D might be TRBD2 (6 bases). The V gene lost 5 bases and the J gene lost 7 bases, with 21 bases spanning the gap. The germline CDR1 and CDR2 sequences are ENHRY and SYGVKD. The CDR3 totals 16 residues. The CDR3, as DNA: TGTGCCATCAGTAATTCTGGGGGACTCGTGTTTAATGAGCAGTTCTTC. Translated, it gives CAISNSGGLVFNEQFF.

The CDR3 nucleotides are TGTGCCAGCACCCTCAACCGGGAGCTGTTTTTT. This gives the protein CASTLNRELFF. The V call is TRBV7-9, the J call TRBJ2-2; no clear D gene. The CDR3 extends over 11 amino acids. Germline lookup yields CDR1 SEHNR and CDR2 FQNEAQ (reference sequence). With 7 bases removed from V and 9 bases from J, the gap between germline ends came to 9 bases.

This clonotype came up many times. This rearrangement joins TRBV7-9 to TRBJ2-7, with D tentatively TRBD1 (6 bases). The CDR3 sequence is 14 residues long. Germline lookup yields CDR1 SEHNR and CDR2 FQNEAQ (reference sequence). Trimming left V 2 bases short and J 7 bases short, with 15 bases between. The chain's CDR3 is CASSLTGPSKEQYF. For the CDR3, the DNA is TGTGCCAGCAGCTTAACAGGGCCTTCAAAAGAGCAGTACTTC.

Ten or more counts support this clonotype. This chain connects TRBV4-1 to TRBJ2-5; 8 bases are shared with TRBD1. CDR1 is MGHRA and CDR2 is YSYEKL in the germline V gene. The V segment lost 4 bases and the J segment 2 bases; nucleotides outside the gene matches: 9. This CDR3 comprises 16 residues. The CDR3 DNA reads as TGCGCCAGCAGCCCCTTGACAGGGGTCCTTCAAGAGACCCAGTACTTC. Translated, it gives CASSPLTGVLQETQYF.

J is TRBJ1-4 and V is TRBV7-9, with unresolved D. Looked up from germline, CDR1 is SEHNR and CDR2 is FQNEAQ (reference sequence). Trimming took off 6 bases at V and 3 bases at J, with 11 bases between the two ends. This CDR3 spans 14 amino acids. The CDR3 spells CASRPSGANEKLFF. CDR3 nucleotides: TGTGCCAGCAGACCCAGCGGGGCTAATGAAAAACTGTTTTTT. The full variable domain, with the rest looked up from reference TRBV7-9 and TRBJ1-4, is DTGVSQNPRHKITKRGQNVTFRCDPISEHNRLYWYRQTLGQGPEFLTYFQNEAQLEKSRLLSDRFSAERPKGSFSTLEIQRTEQGDSAMYLCASRPSGANEKLFFGSGTQLSVL.

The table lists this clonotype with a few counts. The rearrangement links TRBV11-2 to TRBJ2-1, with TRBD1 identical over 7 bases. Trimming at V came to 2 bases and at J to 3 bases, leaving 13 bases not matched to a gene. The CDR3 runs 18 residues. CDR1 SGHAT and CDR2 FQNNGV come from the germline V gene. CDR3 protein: CASSLSPSDRVLYNEQFF. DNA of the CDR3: TGTGCCAGCAGCTTATCCCCCTCCGACAGGGTGCTCTACAATGAGCAGTTCTTC.

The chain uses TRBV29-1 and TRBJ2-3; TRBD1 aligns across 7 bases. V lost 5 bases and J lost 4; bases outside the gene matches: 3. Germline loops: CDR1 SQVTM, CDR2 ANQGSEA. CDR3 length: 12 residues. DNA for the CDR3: TGCAGCGTTACCAGGGGGTCAGATACGCAGTATTTT. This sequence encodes CSVTRGSDTQYF.

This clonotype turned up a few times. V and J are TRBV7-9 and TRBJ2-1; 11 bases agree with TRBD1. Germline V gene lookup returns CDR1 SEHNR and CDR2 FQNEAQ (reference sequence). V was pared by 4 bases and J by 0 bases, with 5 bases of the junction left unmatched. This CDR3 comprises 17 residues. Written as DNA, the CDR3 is TGTGCCAGCAGCTCCGGGACAGGGGGGGTCTCCTACAATGAGCAGTTCTTC. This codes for CASSSGTGGVSYNEQFF.

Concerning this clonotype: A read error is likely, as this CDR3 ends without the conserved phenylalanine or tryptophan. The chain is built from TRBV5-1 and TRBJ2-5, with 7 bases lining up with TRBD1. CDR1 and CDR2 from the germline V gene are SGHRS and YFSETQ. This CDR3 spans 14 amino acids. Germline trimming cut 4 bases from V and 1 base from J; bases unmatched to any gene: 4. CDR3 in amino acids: CASSLGQRQETQYL. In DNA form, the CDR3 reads TGCGCCAGCAGCCTGGGACAGCGCCAAGAGACCCAGTACCTC.

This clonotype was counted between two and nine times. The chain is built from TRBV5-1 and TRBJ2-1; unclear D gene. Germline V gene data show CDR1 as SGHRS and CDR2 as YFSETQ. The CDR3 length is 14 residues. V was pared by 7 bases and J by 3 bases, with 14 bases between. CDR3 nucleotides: TGCGCCAGCGGACGTGTGGCTCACTACAATGAGCAGTTCTTC. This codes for CASGRVAHYNEQFF.

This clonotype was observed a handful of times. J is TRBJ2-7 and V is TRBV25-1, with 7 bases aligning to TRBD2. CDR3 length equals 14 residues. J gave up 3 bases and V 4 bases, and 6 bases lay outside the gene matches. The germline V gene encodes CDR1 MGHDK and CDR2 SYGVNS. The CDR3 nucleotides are TGTGCCAGCAGTGCTGGACTAGTATTCTACGAGCAGTACTTC. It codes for CASSAGLVFYEQYF.

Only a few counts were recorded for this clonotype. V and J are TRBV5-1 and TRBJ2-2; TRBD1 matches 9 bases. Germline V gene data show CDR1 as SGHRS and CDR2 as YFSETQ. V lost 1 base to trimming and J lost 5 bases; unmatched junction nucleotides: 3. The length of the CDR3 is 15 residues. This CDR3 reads CASSLRTGETGELFF. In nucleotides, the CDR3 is TGCGCCAGCAGCTTGAGGACAGGGGAAACCGGGGAGCTGTTTTTT. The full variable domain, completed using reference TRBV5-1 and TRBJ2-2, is KAGVTQTPRYLIKTRGQQVTLSCSPISGHRSVSWYQQTPGQGLQFLFEYFSETQRNKGNFPGRFSGRQFSNSRSEMNVSTLELGDSALYLCASSLRTGETGELFFGEGSRLTVL.